Reported below is one T cell receptor beta chain. Its antigen is as yet unknown. Treatment: about 20 received Ad26.COV2.S at low or high dose, single or two shots; about 5 received placebo; per-sample allocation not given. Day 63 following the first vaccine or placebo injection was when the samples were taken. The vaccine delivered Wuhan-strain SARS-CoV-2 spike through an Ad26 vector. Here immunoSEQ multiplex PCR was the method, and the copy in TCRdb shows in-frame clones only, minus some. The data contain a few hundred thousand clones, about 90% of them seen just once; the ten biggest clones take up less than 3.5%. This entry is derived from a study of Ad26.COV2.S vaccination and SARS-CoV-2 variants. Study-level background: Ad26.COV2.S was injected intramuscularly once or twice, 56 days apart.

The study, taken as a whole, reports: Assessments of TCR breadth and depth may have underestimated the total T cell responses. Spike-specific TCR breadth in vaccine recipients exceeded that seen in placebo recipients.

The clonotype originates from a person between 18 and 59 years old who received the Ad26.COV2.S COVID-19 vaccine or a placebo. The source was peripheral blood, collected in a trial of Ad26.COV2.S vaccine versus placebo.

The CDR3 coding sequence is TGTGCCAGCAGCTTTGGACAGGGGGCCTACAATGAGCAGTTCTTC. As protein: CASSFGQGAYNEQFF. V and J are TRBV7-3 and TRBJ2-1; the match to TRBD1 covers 10 bases. This CDR3 is 15 amino acids long. Per the germline V gene, CDR1 is SGHTA and CDR2 is FQGTGA. The V and J ends lost 3 bases and 2 bases, in that order; junction bases with no gene match: 1.